A selection of T cell receptor beta chains follows, all from one sample in a study of T-cell memory formation after mild COVID-19. TCRdb ran MiXCR on the 5' RACE reads and lists one entry per CDR3 protein. Here the sample spans hundreds of thousands of distinct CDR3 sequences, approximately 16% being singletons. Sequences were obtained from PBMCs or a T cell subset sorted from them (not recorded which). The receptors come from a man younger than 35 who had mild COVID-19 (a few samples of this study predate the infection). Cell type and time point are not known. CDR3s include the opening cysteine and the closing phenylalanine or tryptophan. Fields, in order: V gene, D gene, J gene, clone size, CDR3 protein, CDR3 DNA. A D gene is named only where the DNA matches it firmly. Expanded clones get a size class; other rows say once, few or many, or leave the size out.

TRBV7-9	TRBD1	TRBJ1-5	few	CASSFGTVGQPQHF	TGTGCCAGCAGCTTTGGGACAGTTGGCCAGCCCCAGCATTTT
TRBV12-3/TRBV12-4	TRBD1	TRBJ1-5	.	CASRPGQGSNQPQHF	TGTGCCAGCAGACCGGGACAGGGAAGCAATCAGCCCCAGCATTTT
TRBV12-3/TRBV12-4	.	TRBJ1-2	few	CASSLGAVWRGYTF	TGTGCCAGCAGCTTAGGGGCTGTGTGGCGGGGCTACACCTTC
TRBV2	TRBD2	TRBJ2-1	.	CASTRGPSGVRVF	TGTGCCAGCACCCGGGGGCCTAGCGGGGTCCGGGTCTTC
TRBV5-1	TRBD1	TRBJ1-6	.	CASSLGDRGSNSPLHF	TGCGCCAGCAGCTTGGGGGACAGGGGTAGTAATTCACCCCTCCACTTT
TRBV18	TRBD1	TRBJ1-2	few	CASSLAGGQNTYGYTF	TGTGCCAGCTCACTAGCAGGGGGACAGAATACTTATGGCTACACCTTC
TRBV7-6	TRBD1	TRBJ2-7	few	CASSLDRDDEQYF	TGTGCCAGCAGCTTGGACAGGGATGACGAGCAGTACTTC
TRBV3-1	.	TRBJ1-5	.	CASSQDEGLQQPQHF	TGTGCCAGCAGCCAAGATGAAGGGTTACAGCAGCCCCAGCATTTT
TRBV7-2	.	TRBJ2-7	.	CASSSGLGYYEQYF	TGTGCCAGCAGCTCTGGCTTAGGGTACTACGAGCAGTACTTC
TRBV15	.	TRBJ2-1	few	CATSRDWASRWGSYNEQFF	TGTGCCACCAGCAGAGATTGGGCGTCGAGGTGGGGAAGCTACAATGAGCAGTTCTTC
TRBV11-2	.	TRBJ2-5	many	CASSAAGVTQETQYF	TGTGCCAGCAGCGCGGCAGGGGTCACACAAGAGACCCAGTACTTC
TRBV9	.	TRBJ2-3	few	CASSLRDSKRDTQYF	TGTGCCAGCAGCCTCCGGGACTCAAAGCGGGATACGCAGTATTTT
TRBV27	TRBD1	TRBJ2-2	.	CASSFGGTGFAGELFF	TGTGCCAGCAGTTTTGGCGGGACAGGATTCGCCGGGGAGCTGTTTTTT
TRBV6-2/TRBV6-3	.	TRBJ2-5	many	CASSAEGGRETQYF	TGTGCCAGCAGTGCCGAGGGGGGCCGCGAGACCCAGTACTTC
TRBV7-2	.	TRBJ2-7	many	CATHQRGPHYEQYF	TGTGCCACCCACCAAAGGGGCCCGCATTACGAGCAGTACTTC
TRBV29-1	.	TRBJ2-5	.	CSATGSVPPETQYF	TGCAGCGCTACGGGGTCGGTCCCACCGGAGACCCAGTACTTC
TRBV3-1	.	TRBJ1-1	few	CASSQHSRVRGDTEAFF	TGTGCCAGCAGCCAACATTCCCGGGTCAGGGGAGACACTGAAGCTTTCTTT
TRBV20-1	TRBD1	TRBJ1-2	few	CSARGTGKFYYGYTF	TGCAGTGCTAGGGGGACAGGCAAGTTCTACTATGGCTACACCTTC
TRBV7-7	.	TRBJ2-3	many	CASSLMGSSTDTQYF	TGTGCCAGCAGCTTAATGGGCAGCTCCACAGATACGCAGTATTTT
TRBV11-2	TRBD1	TRBJ1-6	.	CASSESDRGKSPLHF	TGTGCCAGCAGCGAAAGCGACAGGGGAAAATCACCCCTCCACTTT
TRBV19	.	TRBJ2-7	.	CASSISGNPYEQYF	TGTGCCAGTAGTATAAGTGGGAATCCCTACGAGCAGTACTTC
TRBV6-2/TRBV6-3	.	TRBJ1-2	.	CASRFPGPKFYGYTF	TGTGCCAGCAGATTCCCGGGACCAAAATTCTATGGCTACACCTTC
TRBV9	TRBD1	TRBJ1-5	few	CASSSRTGGLTQPQHF	TGTGCCAGCAGCTCACGGACAGGGGGCCTCACTCAGCCCCAGCATTTT
TRBV4-1	TRBD2	TRBJ2-3	few	CASTPLAGSTDTQYF	TGCGCCAGCACCCCCCTAGCGGGCTCCACAGATACGCAGTATTTT
TRBV10-3	TRBD2	TRBJ2-3	few	CAGGGGTDTQYF	TGTGCCGGGGGAGGGGGCACAGATACGCAGTATTTT
TRBV4-1	TRBD2	TRBJ2-3	.	CASSRPPRLAGADTQYF	TGCGCCAGCAGCCGCCCCCCCCGGCTAGCGGGCGCAGATACGCAGTATTTT
TRBV19	.	TRBJ2-2	.	CASRRLPGLKVPFTGELFF	TGTGCCAGTAGACGACTCCCGGGACTCAAGGTGCCATTCACCGGGGAGCTGTTTTTT
TRBV6-2/TRBV6-3	TRBD1	TRBJ2-7	once	CASTPPGQGADEQYF	TGTGCCAGCACACCCCCCGGACAGGGGGCGGACGAGCAGTACTTC
TRBV10-3	.	TRBJ1-5	.	CAISDVDSNQPQHF	TGTGCCATCAGTGACGTCGATAGCAATCAGCCCCAGCATTTT
TRBV12-3/TRBV12-4	.	TRBJ2-7	.	CASSAGGGGRYEQYF	TGTGCCAGCAGTGCAGGAGGCGGAGGGCGCTACGAGCAGTACTTC
TRBV2	.	TRBJ2-5	few	CASSVTRFSQGETQYF	TGTGCCAGCAGTGTCACCAGATTTTCCCAGGGAGAGACCCAGTACTTC
TRBV5-1	.	TRBJ2-1	many	CASSADRYLRNEQFF	TGCGCCAGCAGCGCCGACAGATACCTTCGCAATGAGCAGTTCTTC
TRBV29-1	.	TRBJ2-1	few	CSVWSDSFSYNEQFF	TGCAGCGTTTGGTCTGACAGCTTCTCCTACAATGAGCAGTTCTTC
TRBV7-3	.	TRBJ2-6	few	CASRLPLETSGANVLTF	TGTGCCAGCAGGCTCCCCCTAGAGACCTCTGGGGCCAACGTCCTGACTTTC
TRBV7-2	TRBD1	TRBJ2-5	.	CASSLALWGSGGTQYF	TGTGCCAGCAGCTTAGCGCTGTGGGGTTCAGGGGGGACCCAGTACTTC
TRBV6-5	TRBD1	TRBJ2-5	few	CASSYSGQARSQYF	TGTGCCAGCAGTTACTCGGGACAGGCGAGGTCCCAGTACTTC
TRBV7-9	.	TRBJ2-4	.	CASSRSGGGGSLNIQYF	TGTGCCAGCAGCCGCTCAGGGGGCGGGGGGTCTCTAAACATTCAGTACTTC
TRBV12-3/TRBV12-4	.	TRBJ2-3	.	CASSYTSDGTDTQYF	TGTGCCAGCAGTTATACTAGTGACGGCACAGATACGCAGTATTTT
TRBV29-1	.	TRBJ2-6	many	CSVPGLVSGANVLTF	TGCAGCGTGCCGGGACTGGTCTCTGGGGCCAACGTCCTGACTTTC
TRBV11-2	TRBD2	TRBJ2-6	.	CASSVAGASSGANVLTF	TGTGCCAGCAGCGTAGCGGGGGCAAGCTCTGGGGCCAACGTCCTGACTTTC
TRBV6-5	.	TRBJ2-3	few	CASSYSISSSTDTQYF	TGTGCCAGCAGTTACTCGATTTCTTCTAGCACAGATACGCAGTATTTT
TRBV5-1	.	TRBJ2-3	.	CASSLAFPGTDTQYF	TGCGCCAGCAGCTTGGCGTTTCCGGGCACAGATACGCAGTATTTT
TRBV7-2	.	TRBJ1-2	few	CASSLASDQFHYGYTF	TGTGCCAGCAGCTTAGCCAGCGATCAGTTCCACTATGGCTACACCTTC
TRBV3-1	.	TRBJ1-5	many	CASSQVGQPQHF	TGTGCCAGCAGCCAAGTAGGTCAGCCCCAGCATTTT
TRBV4-1	TRBD2	TRBJ2-2	.	CASSQENRLAGVTGELFF	TGCGCCAGCAGCCAAGAGAATAGGCTAGCGGGGGTGACCGGGGAGCTGTTTTTT
TRBV3-1	.	TRBJ1-2	.	CASSRAGQSSYGYTF	TGTGCCAGCAGCCGCGCCGGACAGAGCAGCTATGGCTACACCTTC
TRBV7-2	.	TRBJ1-2	many	CASSLGTFYEGYTF	TGTGCCAGCAGCTTAGGGACATTCTATGAAGGCTACACCTTC